These 10 T cell receptor beta chains came from one sample sequenced in a study of regulatory T cells in long-lasting Graves disease. The sample's time point: newly diagnosed GD, antithyroid drugs for less than 3 months. There was RNA extracted from PBMCs, and the TCR library was made from it. Building the TCR beta libraries relied on iRepertoire HTBI primers, and CDR3 regions underwent Arm-PCR. Using its own MiXCR run on the multiplex PCR reads, TCRdb lists one record per CDR3 protein. The sample contains about 500,000 distinct CDR3 sequences, more than 10% of which appear only once. This sample also belongs to another study, concerning T cells in Graves' hyperthyroidism and ophthalmopathy.

The specimen was peripheral blood mononuclear cells (PBMCs), collected at new diagnosis, from a patient treated with antithyroid drugs. These receptors all stem from a woman aged 25 to 45 with Graves disease.

Details on this clonotype: A much larger clone lies one base from this, so it may be a read error. The gene calls are TRBV27 and TRBJ1-3; D is undetermined. V dropped 4 bases and J dropped 3 bases, with 13 bases sitting between them. The CDR3 is 15 residues long. CDR1 MNHEY and CDR2 SMNVEV come from the germline V gene (reference sequence). CDR3 nucleotide sequence: TGTGCCAGCAGTTCATCGGGCAGCTTTGGAAACACCATATATTTT. Translation: CASSSSGSFGNTIYF.

This clonotype was seen a single time. This chain joins TRBV6-2 or TRBV6-3 and TRBJ2-4; 7 bases are a match to TRBD2. Trimming removed 8 bases from V and 0 bases from J; junction bases left unmatched: 4. The CDR3 has 14 amino acids. Per germline, CDR1 MNHEY and CDR2 SVGEGT. The chain's CDR3 is CASGLAGAKNIQYF. CDR3 coding DNA: TGTGCCAGCGGATTAGCGGGAGCCAAAAACATTCAGTACTTC.

As DNA, the CDR3 is TGTGCCTATACACCCGGCATCGCGGGTCTGCCCCAGCATTTT. It yields the protein CAYTPGIAGLPQHF. The chain employs TRBV30 and TRBJ1-5; D is unresolved. This CDR3 spans 14 amino acids. Trimming pared 7 bases from V and 9 bases from J, leaving 22 bases between. The V gene's germline CDR1 is GTSNPN and CDR2 SVGIG (reference sequence).

The chain employs TRBV4-1 and TRBJ2-1; 9 bases line up with TRBD1. Trimming removed 1 base from V and 6 bases from J; junction bases left unmatched: 16. This CDR3 has 19 amino acids. Looked up from germline, CDR1 is MGHRA and CDR2 is YSYEKL. The CDR3 loop is CASSQGHWMGQGRINEQFF. The CDR3 DNA sequence: TGCGCCAGCAGCCAAGGCCATTGGATGGGACAGGGCCGGATCAATGAGCAGTTCTTC.

This clonotype was recorded many times. V and J are TRBV5-1 and TRBJ2-1; D is unclear. The germline V and J ends were trimmed by 0 bases and 5 bases, with 9 bases remaining between them. Germline lookup yields CDR1 SGHRS and CDR2 YFSETQ. The CDR3 is made up of 14 amino acids. CDR3 in DNA: TGCGCCAGCAGCTTGGTGGCCGCTAACAATGAGCAGTTCTTC. As protein: CASSLVAANNEQFF.

This clonotype was seen many times. The rearrangement joins TRBV3-1 to TRBJ2-4, with 12 bases fitting TRBD1. CDR1 is LGHDT and CDR2 is YNNKEL in the germline V gene (reference sequence). CDR3 size: 15 residues. The V gene end was trimmed by 4 bases and the J gene end by 6 bases; junction bases not matched to a gene: 4. The CDR3 DNA is TGTGCCAGCAGCCCTTCGGGACAGGGGGCAAACATTCAGTACTTC. This sequence encodes CASSPSGQGANIQYF.

Comments on this clonotype: Just one base apart from a much larger clone, this may be a read error. The chain joins TRBV3-1 to TRBJ1-2, with TRBD1 as a possible D gene (6 bases). Germline V gene data show CDR1 as LGHDT and CDR2 as YNNKEL (reference sequence). CDR3 length: 13 amino acids. CDR3: CASGQGQQYGYTF. CDR3 nucleotide sequence: TGTGCCAGCGGCCAAGGACAGCAGTATGGCTACACCTTC.

In its sample, this clonotype was seen many times. V is TRBV6-5 and J is TRBJ2-3; D uncertain. V lost 2 bases to trimming and J lost 7 bases, with 10 bases between them. Per germline, CDR1 MNHEY and CDR2 SVGAGI. The CDR3 length is 13 residues. In DNA form, the CDR3 reads TGTGCCAGCAGTTACCGTGCCGGAAATACGCAGTATTTT. This gives the protein CASSYRAGNTQYF.

This clonotype was picked up many times. The rearrangement links TRBV29-1 to TRBJ1-1, with D perhaps TRBD1 (5 bases). The germline gives CDR1 SQVTM, CDR2 ANQGSEA. Deletions cut 4 bases from V and 0 bases from J, with 12 bases between. CDR3 length: 14 amino acids. CDR3 loop: CSVGGVTVNTEAFF. CDR3 bases: TGCAGCGTTGGAGGGGTGACAGTGAACACTGAAGCTTTCTTT. Full variable domain (missing parts from reference TRBV29-1 and TRBJ1-1): SAVISQKPSRDICQRGTSLTIQCQVDSQVTMMFWYRQQPGQSLTLIATANQGSEATYESGFVIDKFPISRPNLTFSTLTVSNMSPEDSSIYLCSVGGVTVNTEAFFGQGTRLTVV.

This clonotype was detected ten times or more. This chain joins TRBV20-1 and TRBJ2-3; D unresolved. CDR1 and CDR2 from the germline V gene are DFQATT and SNEGSKA (reference sequence). The CDR3 runs 11 residues. The ends were cut back, 6 bases at V and 4 bases at J, with 8 bases in the middle. In DNA form, the CDR3 reads TGCAGTGCCAACTTAGCAGATACGCAGTATTTT. Translating it yields CSANLADTQYF.